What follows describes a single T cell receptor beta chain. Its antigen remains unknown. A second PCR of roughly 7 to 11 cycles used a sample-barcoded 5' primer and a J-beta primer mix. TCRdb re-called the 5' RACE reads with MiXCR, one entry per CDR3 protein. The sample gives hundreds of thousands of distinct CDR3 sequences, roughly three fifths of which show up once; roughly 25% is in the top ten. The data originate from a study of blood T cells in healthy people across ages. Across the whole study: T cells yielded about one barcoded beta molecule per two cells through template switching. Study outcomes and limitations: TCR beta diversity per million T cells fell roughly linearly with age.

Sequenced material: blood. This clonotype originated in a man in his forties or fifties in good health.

CDR3 nucleotide sequence: TGTGCCAGCAGCTTGTCCGTAATGGGGGCGAGGGGCAATGAGCAGTACTTC. Amino acids: CASSLSVMGARGNEQYF. V usage is TRBV5-8 and J usage is TRBJ2-5; D might be TRBD1 (6 bases). The CDR3 has 17 amino acids. Trimming pared 1 base from V and 11 bases from J, leaving 27 bases between. The V gene's germline CDR1 is SGHTS and CDR2 YDEGEE.